The 25 T cell receptor beta chains in this list originate from one sample, sequenced in a study of PD-1 blockade in mismatch repair-deficient tumors. The repertoire was sequenced with immunoSEQ multiplex PCR; TCRdb's copy has only in-frame clones and lacks some. The sample gives roughly 16,000 clones, about 86% of which show up once; 3.4% is in the top ten. The sample here was PBMCs, taken 4 weeks after starting pembrolizumab. The receptors originated from an adult with mismatch repair-deficient cancer.

The chain carries TRBV9 and TRBJ2-1, with D tentatively TRBD2 (6 bases). CDR3 length: 16 amino acids. Germline assignment: CDR1 SGDLS and CDR2 YYNGEE. Trimming removed 2 bases at V and 4 bases at J, with 16 bases between. The CDR3: CASSVGQEGQYNEQFF. The DNA of the CDR3 is TGTGCCAGCAGCGTGGGGCAGGAGGGCCAATACAATGAGCAGTTCTTC. Supplemented by reference TRBV9 and TRBJ2-1, the full variable domain reads DSGVTQTPKHLITATGQRVTLRCSPRSGDLSVYWYQQSLDQGLQFLIQYYNGEERAKGNILERFSAQQFPDLHSELNLSSLELGDSALYFCASSVGQEGQYNEQFFGPGTRLTVL.

The genes are TRBV18 and TRBJ1-3; D is uncertain. The V end lost 3 bases, the J end lost 3 bases, and 18 bases lay between the germline ends. The CDR3 is made up of 17 amino acids. CDR1 is KGHSH, CDR2 LQKENI, per germline. Written as DNA, the CDR3 is TGTGCCAGCTCACCCGGTCCTTACCACCCCAATGGAAACACCATATATTTT. It yields the protein CASSPGPYHPNGNTIYF.

The rearrangement joins TRBV7-6 to TRBJ1-2, with TRBD1 as a possible D gene (5 bases). The CDR3 is made up of 15 amino acids. CDR1 is SGHVS and CDR2 is FNYEAQ in the germline V gene. Trimming took off 1 base at V and 6 bases at J, with 15 bases between the two ends. The DNA of the CDR3 is TGTGCCAGCAGCTTAGGGGTGGGGGGAGCAGATGGCTACACCTTC. It is translated as CASSLGVGGADGYTF.

This chain uses TRBV29-1 with TRBJ2-3; a possible D gene is TRBD1 (5 bases). The length of the CDR3 is 12 residues. CDR1 is SQVTM, CDR2 ANQGSEA, per germline. Trimming removed 8 bases at V and 0 bases at J, with 9 bases between. The chain's CDR3 is CSLRGSTDTQYF. In DNA form, the CDR3 reads TGCAGCCTAAGGGGAAGCACAGATACGCAGTATTTT.

This rearrangement joins TRBV5-1 to TRBJ2-5; the match to TRBD1 covers 7 bases. CDR3 size: 17 residues. Trimming cost V 4 bases and J 5 bases; bases outside gene matches: 17. Germline CDR1 is SGHRS and CDR2 is YFSETQ. DNA of the CDR3: TGCGCCAGCAGCCCACTCAGTCCGGCAGGGGGTGGGGAGACCCAGTACTTC. Amino acids: CASSPLSPAGGGETQYF. The full variable domain, in which reference TRBV5-1 and TRBJ2-5 provide the parts outside the CDR3, is KAGVTQTPRYLIKTRGQQVTLSCSPISGHRSVSWYQQTPGQGLQFLFEYFSETQRNKGNFPGRFSGRQFSNSRSEMNVSTLELGDSALYLCASSPLSPAGGGETQYFGPGTRLLVL.

The chain combines TRBV19 with TRBJ1-4, with a tentative D call TRBD1 (5 bases). V lost 4 bases and J 2 bases, leaving 17 bases between the germline ends. CDR1 LNHDA and CDR2 SQIVND come from the germline V gene (reference sequence). The CDR3 covers 17 residues. The CDR3 reads CASSTGGRGLTNEKLFF. CDR3 nucleotides: TGTGCCAGTAGTACCGGCGGTAGGGGACTGACTAATGAAAAACTGTTTTTT.

This rearrangement joins TRBV6-5 to TRBJ2-7, with 7 nucleotides matching TRBD1. The trim removed 5 bases at V and 2 bases at J, leaving 6 bases unmatched. The germline V gene encodes CDR1 MNHEY and CDR2 SVGAGI. This CDR3 has 14 amino acids. CDR3 amino acids: CASSPQQGPYEQYF. CDR3 in DNA: TGTGCCAGCAGTCCTCAACAGGGGCCCTACGAGCAGTACTTC.

By share, this clone counts as medium-sized. J is TRBJ1-2 and V is TRBV28, with D unclear. Germline CDR1 and CDR2: MDHEN and SYDVKM. This CDR3 has 14 residues. The V end lost 3 bases, the J end lost 4 bases, and 12 bases lay between the germline ends. The CDR3 region has the DNA TGTGCCAGCAGTTTGTCTACAGTAACCTATGGCTACACCTTC. Translating gives CASSLSTVTYGYTF.

The chain recombines TRBV7-8 with TRBJ2-1; 7 positions match TRBD2. J gave up 10 bases and V 3 bases, and 3 bases lay outside the gene matches. Germline V gives CDR1 SGHVS, CDR2 FQNEAQ. This CDR3 region has 12 residues. The chain's CDR3 is CASSFASGEQFF. The CDR3 DNA follows: TGTGCCAGCAGCTTCGCTAGCGGAGAGCAGTTCTTC.

This chain connects TRBV19 to TRBJ2-7, with D possibly matching TRBD1 (5 bases). The CDR3 covers 15 residues. Germline V gene lookup returns CDR1 LNHDA and CDR2 SQIVND (reference sequence). Trimming took off 2 bases at V and 0 bases at J, with 11 bases between the two ends. The CDR3 region is CASSISPQGSYEQYF. As DNA, the CDR3 is TGTGCCAGTAGTATATCCCCCCAGGGCTCCTACGAGCAGTACTTC.

CDR3 DNA sequence: TGTGCCAGCAGCCCTCATGACAGGGAGAGTGAAAAACTGTTTTTT. Its protein product is CASSPHDRESEKLFF. The V gene is TRBV6-6, the J gene TRBJ1-4, with TRBD1 matching 7 bases. Germline V lookup: CDR1 MNHNY, CDR2 SVGAGI (reference sequence). Germline trimming cut 6 bases from V and 7 bases from J; bases unmatched to any gene: 11. The CDR3 consists of 15 residues.

CDR3: CASYTGIHEQYF. CDR3 sequence (DNA): TGTGCCTCCTACACAGGGATCCACGAGCAGTACTTC. The chain combines TRBV30 with TRBJ2-7, with D perhaps matching TRBD1 (6 bases). CDR3 size: 12 residues. Between the trimmed V and J ends, which lost 7 bases and 5 bases, there was a span of 15 bases. The germline CDR1 and CDR2 sequences are GTSNPN and SVGIG (reference sequence).

V is TRBV7-9 and J is TRBJ1-2, with 7 bases matching TRBD1. This CDR3 is 14 amino acids long. J gave up 5 bases and V 1 base, and 4 bases lay outside the gene matches. Germline loops: CDR1 SEHNR, CDR2 FQNEAQ (reference sequence). CDR3: CASSLGGTDYGYTF. As DNA, the CDR3 is TGTGCCAGCAGCTTAGGCGGGACAGATTATGGCTACACCTTC.

The J gene is TRBJ1-2, the V gene TRBV6-1; perhaps TRBD1 as D (5 bases). The germline V gene encodes CDR1 MNHNS and CDR2 SASEGT. The germline V and J ends were trimmed by 9 bases and 8 bases, with 13 bases remaining between them. This CDR3 spans 11 amino acids. CDR3 nucleotide sequence: TGTGCCAGTACCGGGACTTGGGGCTACACCTTC. This codes for CASTGTWGYTF.

This chain uses TRBV6-5 with TRBJ2-7; a weak D match, TRBD2 (7 bases). The V and J ends lost 2 bases and 3 bases respectively, with 14 bases between them. The CDR3 runs 15 residues. Germline V lookup: CDR1 MNHEY, CDR2 SVGAGI. The CDR3 reads CASSYTRGGGYEQYF. DNA of the CDR3: TGTGCCAGCAGTTACACCCGGGGAGGGGGCTACGAGCAGTACTTC.

This chain connects TRBV7-8 to TRBJ1-3, with D uncertain. Trimming left V 5 bases short and J 4 bases short, with 12 bases between. CDR1 is SGHVS, CDR2 FQNEAQ, per germline. This CDR3 is 14 amino acids long. As DNA, the CDR3 is TGTGCCAGCAGCGCCCCGGGATCCGGAAACACCATATATTTT. It is translated as CASSAPGSGNTIYF. The full variable domain, with the rest looked up from reference TRBV7-8 and TRBJ1-3, is GAGVSQSPRYKVAKRGQDVALRCDPISGHVSLFWYQQALGQGPEFLTYFQNEAQLDKSGLPSDRFFAERPEGSVSTLKIQRTQQEDSAVYLCASSAPGSGNTIYFGEGSWLTVV.

This chain's CDR3 is CSVEPINRNTEAFF. The DNA for the CDR3 is TGCAGCGTTGAGCCGATCAACAGGAACACTGAAGCTTTCTTT. The rearrangement uses TRBV29-1 and TRBJ1-1; unclear D gene. Germline-derived CDR1 and CDR2 are SQVTM and ANQGSEA. Deletions cut 3 bases from V and 1 base from J, with 12 bases between. CDR3 size: 14 residues.

This chain uses TRBV6-6 with TRBJ1-3; D is possibly TRBD1 (5 bases). The CDR3 loop spans 15 amino acids. With 6 bases removed from V and 2 bases from J, the gap between germline ends came to 14 bases. CDR1 is MNHNY and CDR2 is SVGAGI in the germline V gene (reference sequence). The CDR3 reads CASRTLGTAGNTIYF. DNA of the CDR3: TGTGCCAGCAGGACTTTAGGGACTGCTGGAAACACCATATATTTT.

The table lists this clone with a few counts. The gene calls are TRBV5-3 and TRBJ2-5; D is possibly TRBD1 (5 bases). TRBV5-3 is an open reading frame, and its role is uncertain. The CDR3 spans 13 residues. Trimming stripped 0 bases from V and 3 bases from J, with 6 bases between. DNA of the CDR3: TGTGCCAGAAGCTTGGACAGGAAAGAGACCCAGTACTTC. Translation: CARSLDRKETQYF.

In this sample, this clone turned up once. V usage is TRBV6-6 and J usage is TRBJ1-5; D gene uncertain. V was pared by 2 bases and J by 4 bases, with 12 bases between. The CDR3 is made up of 15 amino acids. Germline V gives CDR1 MNHNY, CDR2 SVGAGI (reference sequence). CDR3 residues: CASSYERRGNQPQHF. CDR3 sequence (DNA): TGTGCCAGCAGTTACGAGAGGCGGGGAAATCAGCCCCAGCATTTT.

This rearrangement joins TRBV28 to TRBJ2-5; 7 bases align to TRBD1. CDR3 size: 16 residues. Germline assignment: CDR1 MDHEN and CDR2 SYDVKM. V lost 1 base, J lost 6 bases, and 11 bases stayed unmatched. The CDR3 bases are TGTGCCAGCAGTTTATCGGGCAGGGGGTTTGGTCAGACCCAGTACTTC. Its protein is CASSLSGRGFGQTQYF.

The chain combines TRBV13 with TRBJ1-6; the D is unclear. Germline V gene sequence: CDR1 PRHDT, CDR2 FYEKMQ (reference sequence). CDR3 length: 16 residues. V dropped 5 bases and J dropped 6 bases, with 17 bases sitting between them. DNA of the CDR3: TGTGCCAGCAGCACCCGTGGCGGGTACCTTAATTCACCCCTCCACTTT. It encodes CASSTRGGYLNSPLHF.

The chain carries TRBV12-5 and TRBJ2-3, with 9 bases aligning to TRBD2. The V gene's germline CDR1 is LGHNT and CDR2 FRNRAP. The CDR3 consists of 18 residues. Unmatched junction bases numbered 8, after V lost 1 base and J lost 0 bases. The CDR3 here is CASGLGHQLAGSTDTQYF. CDR3 nucleotides: TGTGCTAGTGGTTTGGGCCATCAACTAGCGGGTAGCACAGATACGCAGTATTTT. The full variable domain, rest sourced from reference TRBV12-5 and TRBJ2-3, is DARVTQTPRHKVTEMGQEVTMRCQPILGHNTVFWYRQTMMQGLELLAYFRNRAPLDDSGMPKDRFSAEMPDATLATLKIQPSEPRDSAVYFCASGLGHQLAGSTDTQYFGPGTRLTVL.

This chain uses TRBV5-6 with TRBJ2-1, with unresolved D. Germline V gene sequence: CDR1 SGHDT, CDR2 YYEEEE. CDR3 size: 14 residues. V lost 3 bases and J 6 bases, leaving 13 bases between the germline ends. Written as DNA, the CDR3 is TGTGCCAGCAGCTCGGGTAGGATGGGCAATGAGCAGTTCTTC. Translation: CASSSGRMGNEQFF.

This clone was counted once. The germline gene is not matched at one end of the junction; a read error may be the cause. V gene TRBV7-2 combines with J gene TRBJ1-5; no clear D. The germline CDR1 and CDR2 sequences are SGHTA and FQGNSA. This CDR3 region has 12 residues. The CDR3 region is CASSPKAGLMDF. The DNA for the CDR3 is TGTGCCAGCAGCCCGAAAGCAGGACTTATGGATTTT.